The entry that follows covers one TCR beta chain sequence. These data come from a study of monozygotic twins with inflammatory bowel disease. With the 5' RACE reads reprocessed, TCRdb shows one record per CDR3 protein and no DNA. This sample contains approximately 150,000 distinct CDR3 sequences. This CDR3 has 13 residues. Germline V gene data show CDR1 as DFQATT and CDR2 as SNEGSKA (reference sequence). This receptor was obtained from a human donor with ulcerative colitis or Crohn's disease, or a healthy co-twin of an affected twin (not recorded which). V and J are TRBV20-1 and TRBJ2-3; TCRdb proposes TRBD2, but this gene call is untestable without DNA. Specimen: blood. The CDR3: CSATTSGMDTQYF.